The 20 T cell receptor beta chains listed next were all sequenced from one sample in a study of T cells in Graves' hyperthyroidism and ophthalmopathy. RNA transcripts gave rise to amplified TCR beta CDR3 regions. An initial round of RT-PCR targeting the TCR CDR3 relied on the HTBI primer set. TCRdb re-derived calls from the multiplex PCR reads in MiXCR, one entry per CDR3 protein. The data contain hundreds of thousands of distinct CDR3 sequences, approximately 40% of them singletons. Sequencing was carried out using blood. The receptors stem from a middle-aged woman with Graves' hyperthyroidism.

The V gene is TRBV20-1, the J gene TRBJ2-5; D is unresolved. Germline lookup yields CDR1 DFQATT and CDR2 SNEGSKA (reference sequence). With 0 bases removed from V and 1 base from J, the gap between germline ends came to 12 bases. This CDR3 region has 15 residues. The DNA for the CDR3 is TGCAGTGCTAGAGATTTGGTGGCGACCCAAGAGACCCAGTACTTC. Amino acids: CSARDLVATQETQYF.

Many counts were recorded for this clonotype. The CDR3, as DNA: TGCAGCGTTGTTTTTGGGGGCAATCAGCCCCAGCATTTT. This encodes CSVVFGGNQPQHF. The chain is built from TRBV29-1 and TRBJ1-5; D ambiguous. V gave up 4 bases and J gave up 2 bases, with 9 bases separating them. The germline V gene encodes CDR1 SQVTM and CDR2 ANQGSEA. The CDR3 sequence is 13 residues long.

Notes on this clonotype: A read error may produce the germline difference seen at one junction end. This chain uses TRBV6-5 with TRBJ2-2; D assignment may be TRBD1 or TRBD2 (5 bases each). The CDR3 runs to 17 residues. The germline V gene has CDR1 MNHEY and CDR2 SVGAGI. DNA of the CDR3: TGTGCCGGCAGTTACTCTTTGGGACCCGAGCCGACCGGGGAGCTGTTTTTT. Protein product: CAGSYSLGPEPTGELFF.

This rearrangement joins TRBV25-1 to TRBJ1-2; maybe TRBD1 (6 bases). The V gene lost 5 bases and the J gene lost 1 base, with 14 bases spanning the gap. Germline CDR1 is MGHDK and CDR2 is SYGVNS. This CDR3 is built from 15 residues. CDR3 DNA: TGTGCCAGCAGTATACAGGGCCTCCTTAACTATGGCTACACCTTC. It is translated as CASSIQGLLNYGYTF.

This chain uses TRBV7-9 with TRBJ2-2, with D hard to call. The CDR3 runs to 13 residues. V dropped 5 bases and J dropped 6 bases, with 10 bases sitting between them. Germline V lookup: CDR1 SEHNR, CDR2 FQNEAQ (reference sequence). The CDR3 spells CASSPEFPGELFF. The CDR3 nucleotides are TGTGCCAGCAGCCCAGAGTTCCCCGGGGAGCTGTTTTTT.

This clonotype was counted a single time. This chain's CDR3 is CASSLEGARGYGGYTF. The CDR3 coding sequence is TGTGCCAGCAGCTTGGAGGGGGCGAGGGGCTACGGTGGCTACACCTTC. The V gene is TRBV7-9, the J gene TRBJ1-2; TRBD1 agrees at 7 bases. Germline assignment: CDR1 SEHNR and CDR2 FQNEAQ (reference sequence). There are 16 residues in the CDR3. V dropped 3 bases and J dropped 7; count of bases not matched to a gene: 14.

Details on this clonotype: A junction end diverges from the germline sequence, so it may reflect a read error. CDR3 amino acids: CAGSLDRANQPQHF. CDR3 DNA: TGCGCCGGCAGCCTGGACAGGGCCAATCAGCCCCAGCATTTT. This chain connects TRBV5-1 to TRBJ1-5; 8 bases fit TRBD1. This CDR3 contains 14 residues. CDR1 SGHRS and CDR2 YFSETQ come from the germline V gene.

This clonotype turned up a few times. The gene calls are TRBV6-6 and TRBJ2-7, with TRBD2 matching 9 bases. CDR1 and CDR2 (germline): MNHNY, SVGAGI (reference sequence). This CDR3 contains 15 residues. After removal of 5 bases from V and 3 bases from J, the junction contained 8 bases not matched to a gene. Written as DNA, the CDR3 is TGTGCCAGCAGTGAAAGGATTAGCGGGAGCTACGAGCAGTACTTC. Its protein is CASSERISGSYEQYF.

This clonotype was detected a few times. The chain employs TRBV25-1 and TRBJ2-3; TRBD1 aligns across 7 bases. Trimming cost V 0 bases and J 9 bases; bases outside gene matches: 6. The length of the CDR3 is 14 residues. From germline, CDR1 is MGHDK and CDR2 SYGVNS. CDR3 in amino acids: CASSEYGTDETQYF. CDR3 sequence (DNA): TGTGCCAGCAGTGAATATGGGACAGATGAAACGCAGTATTTT.

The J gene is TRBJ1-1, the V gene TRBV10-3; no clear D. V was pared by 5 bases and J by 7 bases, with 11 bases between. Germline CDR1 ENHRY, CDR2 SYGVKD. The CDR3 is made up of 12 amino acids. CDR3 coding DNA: TGTGCCATCAGTAGTCCGGGAGTTGAAGCTTTCTTT. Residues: CAISSPGVEAFF.

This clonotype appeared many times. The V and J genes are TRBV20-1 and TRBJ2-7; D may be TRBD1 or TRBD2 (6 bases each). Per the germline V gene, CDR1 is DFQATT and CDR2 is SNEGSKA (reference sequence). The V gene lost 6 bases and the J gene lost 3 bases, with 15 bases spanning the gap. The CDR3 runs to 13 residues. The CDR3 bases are TGCAGTGCCTGGGGGGCAGTCGGCTACGAGCAGTACTTC. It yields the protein CSAWGAVGYEQYF.

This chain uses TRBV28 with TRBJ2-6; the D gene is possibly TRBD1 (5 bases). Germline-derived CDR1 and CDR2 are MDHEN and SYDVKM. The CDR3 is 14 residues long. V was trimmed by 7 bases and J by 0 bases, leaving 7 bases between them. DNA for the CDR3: TGTGCCAGCATTCAGGGCTCTGGGGCCAACGTCCTGACTTTC. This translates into CASIQGSGANVLTF.

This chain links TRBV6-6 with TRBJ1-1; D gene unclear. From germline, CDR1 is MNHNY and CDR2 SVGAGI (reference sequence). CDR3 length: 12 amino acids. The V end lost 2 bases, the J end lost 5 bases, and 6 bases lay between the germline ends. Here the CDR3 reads CASSYERTEAFF. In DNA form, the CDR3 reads TGTGCCAGCAGTTACGAGAGGACTGAAGCTTTCTTT.

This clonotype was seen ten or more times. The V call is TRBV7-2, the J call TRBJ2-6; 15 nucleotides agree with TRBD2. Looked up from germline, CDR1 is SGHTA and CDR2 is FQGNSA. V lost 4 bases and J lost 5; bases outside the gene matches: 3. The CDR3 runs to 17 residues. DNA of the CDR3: TGTGCCAGCAGCTCGGGACTAGCGGGAGGCTGGGCCAACGTCCTGACTTTC. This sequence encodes CASSSGLAGGWANVLTF.

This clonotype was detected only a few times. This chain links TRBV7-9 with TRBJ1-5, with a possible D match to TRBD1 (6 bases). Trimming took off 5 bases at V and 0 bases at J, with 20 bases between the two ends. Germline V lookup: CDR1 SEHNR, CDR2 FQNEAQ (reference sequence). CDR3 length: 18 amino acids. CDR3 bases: TGTGCCAGCAGCCCGGGACAAGGGATCCCCTATAGCAATCAGCCCCAGCATTTT. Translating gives CASSPGQGIPYSNQPQHF.

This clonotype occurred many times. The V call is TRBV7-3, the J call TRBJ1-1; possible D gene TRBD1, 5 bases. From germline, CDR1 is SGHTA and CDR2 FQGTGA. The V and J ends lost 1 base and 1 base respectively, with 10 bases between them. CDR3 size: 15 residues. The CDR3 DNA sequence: TGTGCCAGCAGCTTAAGACCGGGGGAGAACACTGAAGCTTTCTTT. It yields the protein CASSLRPGENTEAFF.

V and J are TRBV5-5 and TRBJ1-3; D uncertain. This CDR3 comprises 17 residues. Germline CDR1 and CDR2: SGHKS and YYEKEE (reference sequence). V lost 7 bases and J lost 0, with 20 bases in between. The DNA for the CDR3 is TGTGCCAGCTGGCCCGAGCAGAGACTTTACTCTGGAAACACCATATATTTT. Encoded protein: CASWPEQRLYSGNTIYF.

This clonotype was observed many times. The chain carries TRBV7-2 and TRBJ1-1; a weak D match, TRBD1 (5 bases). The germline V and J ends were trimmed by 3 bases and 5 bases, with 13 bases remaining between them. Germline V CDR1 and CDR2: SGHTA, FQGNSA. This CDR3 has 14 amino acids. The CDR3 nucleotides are TGTGCCAGCAGCTTGACGAGGGGAGGGACTGAAGCTTTCTTT. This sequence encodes CASSLTRGGTEAFF.

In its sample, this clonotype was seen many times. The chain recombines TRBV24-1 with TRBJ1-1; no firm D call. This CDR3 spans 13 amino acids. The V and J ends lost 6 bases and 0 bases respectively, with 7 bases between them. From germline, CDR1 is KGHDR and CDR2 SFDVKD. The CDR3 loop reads CATSKAVNTEAFF. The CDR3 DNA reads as TGTGCCACCAGTAAAGCGGTGAACACTGAAGCTTTCTTT.

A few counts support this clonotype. This CDR3 reads CASSLVTKQETQYF. The CDR3 DNA reads as TGTGCCAGCAGTTTAGTCACAAAACAAGAGACCCAGTACTTC. The V gene is TRBV12-3 or TRBV12-4, the J gene TRBJ2-5; D is ambiguous. The V and J ends lost 1 base and 2 bases respectively, with 8 bases between them. The CDR3 loop spans 14 amino acids.